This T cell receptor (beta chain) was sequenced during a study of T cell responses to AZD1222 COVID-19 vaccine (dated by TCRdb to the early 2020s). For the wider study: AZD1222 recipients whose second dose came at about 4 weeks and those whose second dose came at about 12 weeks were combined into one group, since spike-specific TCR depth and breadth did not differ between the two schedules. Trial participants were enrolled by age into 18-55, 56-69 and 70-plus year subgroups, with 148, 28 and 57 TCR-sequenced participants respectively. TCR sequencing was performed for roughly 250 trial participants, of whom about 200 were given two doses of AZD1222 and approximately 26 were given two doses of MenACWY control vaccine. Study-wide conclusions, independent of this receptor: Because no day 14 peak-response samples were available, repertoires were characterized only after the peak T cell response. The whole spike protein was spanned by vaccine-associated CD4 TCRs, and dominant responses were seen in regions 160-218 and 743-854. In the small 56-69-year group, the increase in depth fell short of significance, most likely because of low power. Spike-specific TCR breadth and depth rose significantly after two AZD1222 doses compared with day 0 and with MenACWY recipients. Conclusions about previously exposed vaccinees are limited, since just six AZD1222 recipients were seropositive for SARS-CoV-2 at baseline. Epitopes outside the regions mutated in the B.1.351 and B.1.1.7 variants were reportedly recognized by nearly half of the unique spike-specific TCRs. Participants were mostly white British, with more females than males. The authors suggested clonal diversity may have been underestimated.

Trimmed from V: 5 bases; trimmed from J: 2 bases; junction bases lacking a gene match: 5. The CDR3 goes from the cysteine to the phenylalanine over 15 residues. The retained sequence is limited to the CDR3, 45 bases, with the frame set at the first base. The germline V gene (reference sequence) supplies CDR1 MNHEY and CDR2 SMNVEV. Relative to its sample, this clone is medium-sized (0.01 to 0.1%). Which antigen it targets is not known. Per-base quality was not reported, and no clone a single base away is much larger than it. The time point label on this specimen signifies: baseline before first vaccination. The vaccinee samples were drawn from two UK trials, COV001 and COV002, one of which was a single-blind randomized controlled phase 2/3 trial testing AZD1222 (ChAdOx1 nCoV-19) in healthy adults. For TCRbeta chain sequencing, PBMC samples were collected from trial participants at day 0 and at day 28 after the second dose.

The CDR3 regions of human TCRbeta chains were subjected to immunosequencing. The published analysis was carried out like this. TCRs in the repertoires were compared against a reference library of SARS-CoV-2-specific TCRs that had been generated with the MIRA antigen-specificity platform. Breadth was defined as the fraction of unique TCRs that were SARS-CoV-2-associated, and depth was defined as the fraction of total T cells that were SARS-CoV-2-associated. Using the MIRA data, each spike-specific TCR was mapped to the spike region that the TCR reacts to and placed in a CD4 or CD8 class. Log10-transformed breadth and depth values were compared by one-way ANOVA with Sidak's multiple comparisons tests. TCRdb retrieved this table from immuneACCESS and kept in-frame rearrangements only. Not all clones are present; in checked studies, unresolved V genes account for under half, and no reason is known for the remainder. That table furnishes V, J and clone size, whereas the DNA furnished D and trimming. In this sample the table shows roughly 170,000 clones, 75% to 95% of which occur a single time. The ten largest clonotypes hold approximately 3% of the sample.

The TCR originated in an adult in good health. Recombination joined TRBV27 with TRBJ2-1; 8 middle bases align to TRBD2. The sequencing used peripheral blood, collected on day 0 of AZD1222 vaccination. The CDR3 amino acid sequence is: CASSINSGAYNEQFF. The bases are TGTGCCAGCAGTATAAATAGCGGGGCCTACAATGAGCAGTTCTTC.